The TCR beta chain described here comes from a study of blood T cells in healthy people across ages. General study results and limits: Higher diversity, along with more naive CD4+ cells, distinguished long-lived donors from aged donors.

For this clonotype: Its antigen remains unidentified.

Alongside a J-beta primer mix, a sample-barcoded 5' primer served in a second PCR lasting about 7 to 11 cycles. TCRdb redid the calling of the 5' RACE reads with MiXCR, one entry per CDR3 protein. The sample includes 730,000 or so distinct CDR3 sequences, around 46% seen only once; the top ten take 20% to 25%. V lost 4 bases, J lost 7 bases, and 16 bases lay in between. Germline V gene data show CDR1 as DFQATT and CDR2 as SNEGSKA (reference sequence). The CDR3 covers 13 residues. Healthy Caucasian individuals from Russia aged about 6 to 100 were enrolled as donors. The sample was blood. V gene TRBV20-1 combines with J gene TRBJ1-2; D gene uncertain. The sequence came from a woman aged 60-70 years in good health. CDR3 DNA sequence: TGCAGTGCTAAAGTAGGTGGAACAGCTGGCTACACCTTC. Amino acids: CSAKVGGTAGYTF.